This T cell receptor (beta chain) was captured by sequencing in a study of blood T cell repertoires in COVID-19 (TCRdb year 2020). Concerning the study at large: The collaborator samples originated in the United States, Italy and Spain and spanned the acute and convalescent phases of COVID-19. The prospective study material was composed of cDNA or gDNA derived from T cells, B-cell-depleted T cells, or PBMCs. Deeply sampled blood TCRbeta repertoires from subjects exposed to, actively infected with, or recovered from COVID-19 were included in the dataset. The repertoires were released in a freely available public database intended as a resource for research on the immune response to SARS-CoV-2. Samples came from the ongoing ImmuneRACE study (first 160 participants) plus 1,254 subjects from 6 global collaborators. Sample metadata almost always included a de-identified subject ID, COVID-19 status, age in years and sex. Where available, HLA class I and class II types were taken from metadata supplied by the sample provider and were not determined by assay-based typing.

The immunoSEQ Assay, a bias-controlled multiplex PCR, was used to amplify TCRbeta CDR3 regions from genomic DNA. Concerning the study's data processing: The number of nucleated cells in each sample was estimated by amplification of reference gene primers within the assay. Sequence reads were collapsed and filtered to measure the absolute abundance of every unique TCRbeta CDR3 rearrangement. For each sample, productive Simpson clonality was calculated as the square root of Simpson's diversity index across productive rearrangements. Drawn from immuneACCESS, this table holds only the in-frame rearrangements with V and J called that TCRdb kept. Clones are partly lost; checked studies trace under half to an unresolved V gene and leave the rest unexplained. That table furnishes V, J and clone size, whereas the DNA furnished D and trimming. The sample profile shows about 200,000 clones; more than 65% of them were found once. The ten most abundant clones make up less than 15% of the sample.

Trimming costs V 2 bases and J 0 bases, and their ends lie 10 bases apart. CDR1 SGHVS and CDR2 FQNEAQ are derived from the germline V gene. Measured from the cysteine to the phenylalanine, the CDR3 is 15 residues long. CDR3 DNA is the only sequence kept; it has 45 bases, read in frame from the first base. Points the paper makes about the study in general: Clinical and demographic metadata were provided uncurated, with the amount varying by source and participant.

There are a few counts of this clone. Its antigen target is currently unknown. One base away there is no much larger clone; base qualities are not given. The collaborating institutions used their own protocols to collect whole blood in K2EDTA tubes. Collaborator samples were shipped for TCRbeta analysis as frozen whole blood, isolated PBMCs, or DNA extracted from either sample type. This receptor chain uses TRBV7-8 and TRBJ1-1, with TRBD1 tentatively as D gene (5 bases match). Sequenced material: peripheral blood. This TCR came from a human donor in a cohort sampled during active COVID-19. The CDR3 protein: CASSLKRQLNTEAFF. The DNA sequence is TGTGCCAGCAGCTTAAAGAGACAGCTGAACACTGAAGCTTTCTTT.